The 23 T cell receptor beta chains in this list originate from one sample, sequenced in a study of blood T cell repertoires in COVID-19 (dated by TCRdb to the early 2020s). Libraries were built with the immunoSEQ multiplex PCR assay. In its TCRdb copy, this immuneACCESS table keeps in-frame sequences only and misses some clones. Where compared with another copy, unresolved V genes explain less than half of these, and the others have no known cause. This sample is represented by approximately 440,000 clones; roughly 87% of them were singletons. Of the sample, around 0.6% is held by the ten largest clones. What was sequenced was PBMCs or T cells enriched from blood (not recorded which). The receptors originated from a man between 18 and 35 years old who had recovered from COVID-19.

The chain is built from TRBV27 and TRBJ1-5; a weak D match, TRBD1 (6 bases). V lost 3 bases, J lost 7 bases, and 13 bases lay in between. The CDR3 runs 14 residues. Germline CDR1 is MNHEY and CDR2 is SMNVEV (reference sequence). Here the CDR3 reads CASSFAGVGQPQHF. CDR3 in DNA: TGTGCCAGCAGTTTCGCAGGGGTGGGGCAGCCCCAGCATTTT.

The chain joins TRBV11-2 to TRBJ1-2, with D perhaps matching TRBD1 (5 bases). Trimming shortened V by 5 bases and J by 8 bases, and 27 bases separated the two germline ends. CDR3 length: 17 amino acids. Germline CDR1 SGHAT, CDR2 FQNNGV. This chain's CDR3 is CASSKTQGVVVNLGYTF. The CDR3 bases are TGTGCCAGCAGCAAAACCCAGGGTGTGGTAGTAAATTTAGGCTACACCTTC.

This chain links TRBV5-1 with TRBJ1-3; D is perhaps TRBD1 (5 bases). The CDR3 totals 15 residues. The V gene lost 4 bases and the J gene lost 6 bases, with 17 bases spanning the gap. Germline CDR1 SGHRS, CDR2 YFSETQ. In nucleotides, the CDR3 is TGCGCCAGCAGCCTGGGACGGTCCGCGGTAAACACCATATATTTT. Encoded protein: CASSLGRSAVNTIYF.

This chain uses TRBV11-2 with TRBJ2-7, with a possible D match to TRBD1 (6 bases). The V and J ends lost 7 bases and 3 bases respectively, with 28 bases between them. Germline CDR1 is SGHAT and CDR2 is FQNNGV. The CDR3 spans 18 residues. CDR3: CASTPQGPNPSRYYEQYF. CDR3 in DNA: TGTGCCAGCACCCCGCAGGGGCCGAATCCCAGTCGTTACTACGAGCAGTACTTC. Full variable domain (rest looked up from reference TRBV11-2 and TRBJ2-7): EAGVAQSPRYKIIEKRQSVAFWCNPISGHATLYWYQQILGQGPKLLIQFQNNGVVDDSQLPKDRFSAERLKGVDSTLKIQPAKLEDSAVYLCASTPQGPNPSRYYEQYFGPGTRLTVT.

The chain has TRBV27 and TRBJ1-5; weak D call: TRBD1 (6 bases). Trimming stripped 6 bases from V and 7 bases from J, with 19 bases between. The CDR3 runs to 15 residues. Germline CDR1 reads MNHEY; CDR2 reads SMNVEV (reference sequence). The CDR3 region is CASRKLDRVEQPQHF. The CDR3 DNA sequence: TGTGCCAGCAGGAAATTGGACAGAGTCGAACAGCCCCAGCATTTT.

The chain employs TRBV12-3 or TRBV12-4 and TRBJ1-2; the D gene is possibly TRBD1 (6 bases). Trimming pared 7 bases from V and 7 bases from J, leaving 16 bases between. The CDR3 sequence is 13 residues long. CDR3 amino acids: CASIVQGSPGYTF. The CDR3 nucleotides are TGTGCCAGCATCGTCCAGGGGTCCCCTGGCTACACCTTC.

The chain has TRBV9 and TRBJ1-2, with D maybe TRBD1 (5 bases). Trimming pared 4 bases from V and 6 bases from J, leaving 22 bases between. Germline-derived CDR1 and CDR2 are SGDLS and YYNGEE. This CDR3 is built from 16 residues. The CDR3 here is CASSLTQGPTRDGYTF. The CDR3 coding sequence is TGTGCCAGCAGCTTAACTCAGGGCCCCACCCGCGATGGCTACACCTTC.

This clone came up a few times. The CDR3 nucleotides are TGTGCCAGCAGTGATAGCTCTGGACTTTTGAGGTTCTCTGGAAACACCATATATTTT. Translating gives CASSDSSGLLRFSGNTIYF. This chain joins TRBV2 and TRBJ1-3; D remains ambiguous. The V gene lost 3 bases and the J gene lost 0 bases, with 21 bases spanning the gap. The CDR3 consists of 19 residues. CDR1 is SNHLY and CDR2 is FYNNEI in the germline V gene. Full variable domain (rest looked up from reference TRBV2 and TRBJ1-3): EPEVTQTPSHQVTQMGQEVILRCVPISNHLYFYWYRQILGQKVEFLVSFYNNEISEKSEIFDDQFSVERPDGSNFTLKIRSTKLEDSAMYFCASSDSSGLLRFSGNTIYFGEGSWLTVV.

The genes are TRBV9 and TRBJ2-7; 7 positions agree with TRBD2. Germline CDR1 SGDLS, CDR2 YYNGEE. The V gene end was trimmed by 4 bases and the J gene end by 2 bases; junction bases not matched to a gene: 6. The CDR3 loop spans 14 amino acids. The CDR3 nucleotides read TGTGCCAGCAGCATTGGACTAGGAACCTACGAGCAGTACTTC. As protein: CASSIGLGTYEQYF.

V gene TRBV9 combines with J gene TRBJ1-4, with a tentative D call TRBD1 (6 bases). Between the trimmed V and J ends, which lost 0 bases and 8 bases, there was a span of 14 bases. The CDR3 runs 15 residues. CDR1 SGDLS and CDR2 YYNGEE come from the germline V gene. CDR3 sequence: CASSVDEGVGEKLFF. CDR3 bases: TGTGCCAGCAGCGTAGACGAGGGGGTAGGGGAAAAACTGTTTTTT. Full variable domain (remainder filled in from reference TRBV9 and TRBJ1-4): DSGVTQTPKHLITATGQRVTLRCSPRSGDLSVYWYQQSLDQGLQFLIQYYNGEERAKGNILERFSAQQFPDLHSELNLSSLELGDSALYFCASSVDEGVGEKLFFGSGTQLSVL.

The chain joins TRBV5-1 to TRBJ2-7; a possible D gene is TRBD2 (5 bases). Germline assignment: CDR1 SGHRS and CDR2 YFSETQ. CDR3 size: 15 residues. V lost 2 bases and J 0 bases, leaving 12 bases between the germline ends. This CDR3 reads CASSFTGSSSYEQYF. The CDR3 nucleotides read TGCGCCAGCAGCTTCACGGGGAGTAGCTCCTACGAGCAGTACTTC.

The rearrangement joins TRBV11-2 to TRBJ1-3; 9 bases map to TRBD1. CDR1 SGHAT and CDR2 FQNNGV come from the germline V gene. There are 15 residues in the CDR3. V dropped 2 bases and J dropped 2; count of bases not matched to a gene: 1. The CDR3 coding sequence is TGTGCCAGCAGCTTAACAGGGGGCACTGGAAACACCATATATTTT. Translated: CASSLTGGTGNTIYF.

This rearrangement joins TRBV25-1 to TRBJ1-1, with D uncertain. Germline lookup yields CDR1 MGHDK and CDR2 SYGVNS. CDR3 length: 12 residues. Trimming stripped 2 bases from V and 10 bases from J, with 11 bases between. The CDR3 sequence: CASSEGGDRAFF. In DNA, the CDR3 is TGTGCCAGCAGTGAAGGCGGGGATCGAGCTTTCTTT.

The genes are TRBV5-5 and TRBJ2-1; 10 bases match TRBD2. CDR1 and CDR2 from the germline V gene are SGHKS and YYEKEE (reference sequence). This CDR3 contains 14 residues. The trim removed 2 bases at V and 9 bases at J, leaving 5 bases unmatched. The DNA of the CDR3 is TGTGCCAGCAGCTTTCCAGCGGGGGGGATTGAGCAGTTCTTC. The encoded protein is CASSFPAGGIEQFF.

V usage is TRBV9 and J usage is TRBJ2-2, with D tentatively TRBD1 (5 bases). V dropped 0 bases and J dropped 4 bases, with 13 bases sitting between them. The CDR3 loop spans 16 amino acids. Germline V gene sequence: CDR1 SGDLS, CDR2 YYNGEE. In DNA, the CDR3 is TGTGCCAGCAGCGTAGCCAGGGTCGATTCCACCGGGGAGCTGTTTTTT. Translation gives CASSVARVDSTGELFF.

This sequence joins TRBV4-1 and TRBJ2-3; D is perhaps TRBD2 (6 bases). Trimming took 3 bases from V and 1 from J, leaving 11 bases between them. Germline CDR1 is MGHRA and CDR2 is YSYEKL. The CDR3 length is 15 residues. CDR3 in amino acids: CASSQERARTDTQYF. CDR3 DNA: TGCGCCAGCAGCCAGGAGCGGGCCCGCACAGATACGCAGTATTTT.

This clone was counted once. The chain recombines TRBV5-1 with TRBJ2-7; 10 bases match TRBD2. This CDR3 comprises 15 residues. Germline loops: CDR1 SGHRS, CDR2 YFSETQ. Trimming at V came to 0 bases and at J to 9 bases, leaving 9 bases not matched to a gene. The CDR3 coding sequence is TGCGCCAGCAGCTTGGAAACTAGCGGGGCAACCGGGCAGTACTTC. Translation: CASSLETSGATGQYF.

This clone was seen more than once but under ten times. The chain uses TRBV7-2 and TRBJ1-1, with TRBD1 identical over 7 bases. From germline, CDR1 is SGHTA and CDR2 FQGNSA. The CDR3 has 13 amino acids. The V segment lost 4 bases and the J segment 4 bases; nucleotides outside the gene matches: 3. CDR3 amino acids: CASSSGGRTEAFF. In DNA form, the CDR3 reads TGTGCCAGCAGCTCAGGGGGGCGCACTGAAGCTTTCTTT.

The chain is built from TRBV28 and TRBJ1-1; 11 bases are a match to TRBD1. This CDR3 contains 15 residues. After removal of 8 bases from V and 1 base from J, the junction contained 6 bases not matched to a gene. Per germline, CDR1 MDHEN and CDR2 SYDVKM. The DNA for the CDR3 is TGTGCCAGCTCCGGACAGGGGGCTAAGAACACTGAAGCTTTCTTT. It specifies CASSGQGAKNTEAFF.

V gene TRBV18 combines with J gene TRBJ1-3; weak D call: TRBD1 (6 bases). The CDR3 is made up of 18 amino acids. Trimming removed 2 bases at V and 0 bases at J, with 17 bases between. From germline, CDR1 is KGHSH and CDR2 LQKENI. This CDR3 is CASSPSDRTSSSGNTIYF. The CDR3 bases are TGTGCCAGCTCACCATCCGACAGGACCTCGAGCTCTGGAAACACCATATATTTT.

The V gene is TRBV27, the J gene TRBJ2-5, with D possibly TRBD2 on 6 matching bases. V was cut by 2 bases and J by 7 bases, with 14 bases left in between. CDR3 length: 14 residues. Germline assignment: CDR1 MNHEY and CDR2 SMNVEV (reference sequence). The CDR3 DNA follows: TGTGCCAGCAGTTTAACGGGGACTGTGAGGACCCAGTACTTC. Encoded protein: CASSLTGTVRTQYF.

The chain joins TRBV29-1 to TRBJ2-3, with TRBD1 identical over 7 bases. The CDR3 covers 15 residues. With V trimmed by 6 bases and J by 3 bases, 12 bases remained unmatched. The V gene's germline CDR1 is SQVTM and CDR2 ANQGSEA. The CDR3 reads CSVRDPAGGTDTQYF. In DNA form, the CDR3 reads TGCAGCGTCCGCGATCCGGCAGGGGGAACAGATACGCAGTATTTT.

The chain joins TRBV28 to TRBJ1-2; a weak D match, TRBD1 (5 bases). From germline, CDR1 is MDHEN and CDR2 SYDVKM. V was cut by 5 bases and J by 4 bases, with 14 bases left in between. The CDR3 covers 14 residues. The CDR3 DNA reads as TGTGCCAGCAGTGGGGGGAAGGTTACCTATGGCTACACCTTC. It translates to CASSGGKVTYGYTF.